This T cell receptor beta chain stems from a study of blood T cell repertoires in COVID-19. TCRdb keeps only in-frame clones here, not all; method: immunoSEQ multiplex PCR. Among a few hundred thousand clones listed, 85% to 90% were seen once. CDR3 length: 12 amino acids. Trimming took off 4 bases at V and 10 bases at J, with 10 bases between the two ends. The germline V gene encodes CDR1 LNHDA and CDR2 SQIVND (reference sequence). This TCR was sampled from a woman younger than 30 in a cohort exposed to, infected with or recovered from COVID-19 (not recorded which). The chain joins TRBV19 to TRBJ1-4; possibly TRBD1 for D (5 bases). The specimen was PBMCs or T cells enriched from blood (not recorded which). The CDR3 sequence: CASSTSGGKLFF. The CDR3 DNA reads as TGTGCCAGTAGTACGAGCGGGGGAAAACTGTTTTTT.